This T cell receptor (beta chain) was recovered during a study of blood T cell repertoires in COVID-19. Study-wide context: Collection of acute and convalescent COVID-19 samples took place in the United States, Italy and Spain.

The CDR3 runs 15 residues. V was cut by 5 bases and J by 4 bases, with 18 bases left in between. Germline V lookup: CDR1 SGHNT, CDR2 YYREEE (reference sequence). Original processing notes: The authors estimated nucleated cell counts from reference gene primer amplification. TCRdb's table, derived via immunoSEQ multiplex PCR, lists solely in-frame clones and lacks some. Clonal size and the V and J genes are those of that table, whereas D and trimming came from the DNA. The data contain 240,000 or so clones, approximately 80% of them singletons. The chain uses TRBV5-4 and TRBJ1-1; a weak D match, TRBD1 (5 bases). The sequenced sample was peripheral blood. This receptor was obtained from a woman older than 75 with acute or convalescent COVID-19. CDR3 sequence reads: CASSLGGVGGTEAFF. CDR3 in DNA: TGTGCCAGCAGTCTTGGAGGTGTGGGGGGCACTGAAGCTTTCTTT.